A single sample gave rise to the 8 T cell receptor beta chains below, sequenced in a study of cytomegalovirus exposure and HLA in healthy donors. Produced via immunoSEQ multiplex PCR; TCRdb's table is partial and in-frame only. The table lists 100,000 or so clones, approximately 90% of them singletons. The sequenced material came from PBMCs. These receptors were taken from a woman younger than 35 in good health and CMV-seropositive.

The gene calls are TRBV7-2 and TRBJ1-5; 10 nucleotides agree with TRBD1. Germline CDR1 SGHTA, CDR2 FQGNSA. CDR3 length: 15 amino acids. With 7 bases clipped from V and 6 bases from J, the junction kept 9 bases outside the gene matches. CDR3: CASTETGGAGQPQHF. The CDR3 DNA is TGTGCCAGCACCGAGACAGGGGGCGCCGGTCAGCCCCAGCATTTT. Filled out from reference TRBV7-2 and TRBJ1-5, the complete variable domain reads GAGVSQSPSNKVTEKGKDVELRCDPISGHTALYWYRQSLGQGLEFLIYFQGNSAPDKSGLPSDRFSAERTGGSVSTLTIQRTQQEDSAVYLCASTETGGAGQPQHFGDGTRLSIL.

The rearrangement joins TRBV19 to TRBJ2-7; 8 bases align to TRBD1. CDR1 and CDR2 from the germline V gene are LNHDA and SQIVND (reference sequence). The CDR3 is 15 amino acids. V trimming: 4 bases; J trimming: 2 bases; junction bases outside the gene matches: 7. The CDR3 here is CASSRTGTGPYEQYF. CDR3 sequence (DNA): TGTGCCAGTAGTAGGACCGGGACAGGCCCCTACGAGCAGTACTTC.

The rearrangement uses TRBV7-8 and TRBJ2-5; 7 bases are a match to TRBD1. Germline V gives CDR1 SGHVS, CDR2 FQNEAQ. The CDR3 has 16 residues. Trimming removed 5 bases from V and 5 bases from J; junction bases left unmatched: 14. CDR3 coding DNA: TGTGCCAGCAGCCCGGCGAGGACAGGCTCTCGGGAGACCCAGTACTTC. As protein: CASSPARTGSRETQYF.

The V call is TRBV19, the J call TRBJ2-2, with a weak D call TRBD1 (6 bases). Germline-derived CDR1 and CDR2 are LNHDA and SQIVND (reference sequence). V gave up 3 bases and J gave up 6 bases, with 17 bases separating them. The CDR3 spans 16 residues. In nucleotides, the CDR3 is TGTGCCAGTAGTATTTCTGGGGGCGCCTTCCCCGGGGAGCTGTTTTTT. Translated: CASSISGGAFPGELFF. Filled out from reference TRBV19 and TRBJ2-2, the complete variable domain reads DGGITQSPKYLFRKEGQNVTLSCEQNLNHDAMYWYRQDPGQGLRLIYYSQIVNDFQKGDIAEGYSVSREKKESFPLTVTSAQKNPTAFYLCASSISGGAFPGELFFGEGSRLTVL.

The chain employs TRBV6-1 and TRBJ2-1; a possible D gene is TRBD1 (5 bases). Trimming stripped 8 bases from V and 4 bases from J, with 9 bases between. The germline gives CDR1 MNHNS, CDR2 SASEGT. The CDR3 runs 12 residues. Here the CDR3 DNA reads TGTGCCAGCGCCGACAGATACAATGAGCAGTTCTTC. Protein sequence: CASADRYNEQFF.

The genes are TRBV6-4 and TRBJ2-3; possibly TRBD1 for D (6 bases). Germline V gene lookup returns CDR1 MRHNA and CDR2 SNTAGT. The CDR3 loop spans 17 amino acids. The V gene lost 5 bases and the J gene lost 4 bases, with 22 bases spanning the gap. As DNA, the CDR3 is TGTGCCAGCAGTAATCAACAGGGCAACGGGGTCTCAGATACGCAGTATTTT. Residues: CASSNQQGNGVSDTQYF.

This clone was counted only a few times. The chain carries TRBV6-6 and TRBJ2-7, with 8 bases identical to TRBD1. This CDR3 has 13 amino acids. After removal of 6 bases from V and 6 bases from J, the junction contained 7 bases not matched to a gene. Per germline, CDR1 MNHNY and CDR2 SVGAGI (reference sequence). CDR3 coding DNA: TGTGCCAGCAGCTCTTTGGGACAGGCCGAGCAGTACTTC. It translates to CASSSLGQAEQYF.

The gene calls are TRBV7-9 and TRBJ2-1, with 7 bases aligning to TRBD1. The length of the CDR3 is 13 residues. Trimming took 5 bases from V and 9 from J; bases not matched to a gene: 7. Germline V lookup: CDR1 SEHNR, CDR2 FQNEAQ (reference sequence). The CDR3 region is CASSGDSHGEQFF. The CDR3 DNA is TGTGCCAGCAGCGGGGACAGTCACGGTGAGCAGTTCTTC.